The sequence of this T cell receptor beta chain was determined in a study of monozygotic twins with inflammatory bowel disease. In germline, CDR1 is MNHEY, CDR2 SVGEGT. The CDR3 has 11 residues. Researchers collected more than 2 ml of blood per donor. UMIs were attached via template switching, each with a 6-nucleotide sample barcode. With the 5' RACE reads reprocessed, TCRdb shows one record per CDR3 protein and no DNA. There are around 380,000 distinct CDR3 sequences in the sample, with 2% to 3% held by the top ten. General study points: Healthy co-twins, by inverse Simpson, had higher TCRbeta diversity than their siblings with IBD. The analysis did not separate different T cell subtypes.

In regard to this clonotype: The antigen is undetermined.

The chain recombines TRBV6-2 or TRBV6-3 with TRBJ2-7; the TCRdb call, TRBD1, lacks DNA for checking. The specimen sequenced was blood. This clonotype was obtained from a human donor with ulcerative colitis or Crohn's disease, or a healthy co-twin of an affected twin (not recorded which). The CDR3 loop is CASSWGDEQYF.